This T cell receptor (beta chain) was captured by sequencing in a study of blood T cell repertoires in COVID-19. Overall study: The United States, Italy and Spain supplied acute and convalescent COVID-19 samples. T cells, B-cell-depleted T cells, or PBMCs supplied cDNA or gDNA.

The CDR3 is 15 residues long. The J segment lost 5 bases and the V segment lost 0 bases, leaving 5 bases of the junction unmatched. The germline V gene encodes CDR1 LGHNA and CDR2 YNFKEQ. The authors' processing: By means of reference gene primer amplification, nucleated cell counts were estimated. The protocol was immunoSEQ multiplex PCR, while the TCRdb copy is restricted to in-frame clones and leaves out a portion. Clone size and V and J calls were adopted from that table, with D and trimming inferred from the DNA. The sample carries about 130,000 clones, around 89% recorded once. The chain couples TRBV4-2 to TRBJ2-5, with 8 bases identical to TRBD2. The specimen was peripheral blood. This sequence was found in a man aged 60 to 75 with active or convalescent COVID-19. The CDR3 DNA sequence: TGTGCCAGCAGCCAAGATGGGCGGGGGGAGGAGACCCAGTACTTC. Its translation is CASSQDGRGEETQYF.